This TCR beta chain derives from a study of human versus mouse CDR3 diversity and MHC coevolution. For the study at large: Reported immunoSEQ sensitivity was one in 200,000 T cells, with reduced amplification bias. Samples had between about 5.5 x 10^6 and 1.7 x 10^7 valid reads.

With 1 base removed from V and 0 bases from J, the gap between germline ends came to 4 bases. Germline CDR1 GTSNPN, CDR2 SVGIG (reference sequence). The CDR3 runs 14 residues. The protocol was immunoSEQ multiplex PCR, while the TCRdb copy is restricted to in-frame clones and leaves out a portion. The table includes about 83,000 clones, approximately 90% detected once. Whole-study results and caveats: The lowest clonal inequality scores came from most of the three human donors.

Comments on this clone: Its antigen remains unknown.

Cells were CD45RO-negative CD62L-positive naive CD4 T cells sorted from PBMCs. The source of this sequence is a person aged 30 to 70 in good health. The sample taken for sequencing was naive CD4+ T cells from blood. This sample's subset: CD45RO-negative CD62L-positive naive CD4 T cells. V is TRBV30 and J is TRBJ2-6; unclear D gene. CDR3 DNA: TGTGCCTGGAGTGCCGTCTCTGGGGCCAACGTCCTGACTTTC. This sequence encodes CAWSAVSGANVLTF.